These T cell receptor beta chains were read from a single sample in a study of blood T cells in healthy people across ages. MiXCR, run by TCRdb on the 5' RACE reads, gives a single entry per CDR3 protein. In the table there are about 1.7 million distinct CDR3 sequences, approximately 30% of which are singletons. The sample taken for sequencing was blood. Every receptor here comes from a woman in her twenties or thirties in good health. The CDR3 runs from the conserved cysteine through the conserved F or W. The D gene is left open where the match is weak. Size tells how often a clone was seen (once, few, many) or the class of an expanded clone, and some rows leave it out.

cdr3_aa: CASSHGTANYGYTF
cdr3_nt: TGCGCCAGCAGCCACGGGACAGCTAACTATGGCTACACCTTC
j_call: TRBJ1-2
d_call: TRBD1
v_call: TRBV4-3
clone_size: few

cdr3_aa: CAISESRLREPDTQYF
cdr3_nt: TGTGCCATCAGTGAGTCGAGGTTGCGGGAACCAGATACGCAGTATTTT
j_call: TRBJ2-3
d_call: NA
v_call: TRBV10-3
clone_size: many

cdr3_aa: CASSERTSGPTYEQYF
cdr3_nt: TGTGCCAGCAGTGAGAGGACTAGCGGCCCAACCTACGAGCAGTACTTC
j_call: TRBJ2-7
d_call: TRBD2
v_call: TRBV2
clone_size: few

cdr3_aa: CASSPLNNGETQYF
cdr3_nt: TGTGCCAGCTCACCGCTCAACAATGGAGAGACCCAGTACTTC
j_call: TRBJ2-5
d_call: NA
v_call: TRBV18
clone_size: NA

cdr3_aa: CSVQRTSGSRAKNIQYF
cdr3_nt: TGCAGTGTACAGAGGACTAGCGGGAGCCGAGCCAAAAACATTCAGTACTTC
j_call: TRBJ2-4
d_call: TRBD2
v_call: TRBV20-1
clone_size: few

cdr3_aa: CASSQGRTDPEQYF
cdr3_nt: TGCGCCAGCAGCCAAGGAAGGACAGACCCCGAGCAGTACTTC
j_call: TRBJ2-7
d_call: NA
v_call: TRBV4-1
clone_size: NA

cdr3_aa: CSARTGEGVDTQYF
cdr3_nt: TGCAGTGCAAGGACAGGGGAGGGGGTAGATACGCAGTATTTT
j_call: TRBJ2-3
d_call: TRBD1
v_call: TRBV20-1
clone_size: few

cdr3_aa: CSVEFAEAGFPSYEQYF
cdr3_nt: TGCAGCGTTGAATTCGCGGAAGCGGGGTTTCCCTCCTACGAGCAGTACTTC
j_call: TRBJ2-7
d_call: TRBD2
v_call: TRBV29-1
clone_size: many

cdr3_aa: CASSESLAGEETQYF
cdr3_nt: TGCGCCAGCAGTGAATCGTTAGCGGGGGAAGAGACCCAGTACTTC
j_call: TRBJ2-5
d_call: TRBD2
v_call: TRBV10-2
clone_size: many

cdr3_aa: CASSLSRRGETQYF
cdr3_nt: TGTGCCAGCAGTCTCAGTAGGCGCGGGGAGACCCAGTACTTC
j_call: TRBJ2-5
d_call: NA
v_call: TRBV27
clone_size: few

cdr3_aa: CASSSLRQGMNQPQHF
cdr3_nt: TGTGCCAGCAGCTCACTTAGACAGGGTATGAATCAGCCCCAGCATTTT
j_call: TRBJ1-5
d_call: TRBD1
v_call: TRBV11-2
clone_size: NA

cdr3_aa: CASRTRGTGQETQFF
cdr3_nt: TGTGCCAGCAGAACCCGAGGGACAGGGCAGGAGACCCAGTTCTTC
j_call: TRBJ2-1
d_call: TRBD1
v_call: TRBV5-6
clone_size: few

cdr3_aa: CASSPGGQGGTEAFF
cdr3_nt: TGTGCCAGCAGTCCAGGGGGACAGGGGGGCACTGAAGCTTTCTTT
j_call: TRBJ1-1
d_call: TRBD1
v_call: TRBV12-3/TRBV12-4
clone_size: NA

cdr3_aa: CATEREEDGNTIYF
cdr3_nt: TGTGCCACCGAGAGGGAGGAGGATGGAAACACCATATATTTT
j_call: TRBJ1-3
d_call: NA
v_call: TRBV12-3/TRBV12-4
clone_size: few

cdr3_aa: CASSPSPSGGFTTTDTQYF
cdr3_nt: TGTGCCAGCTCACCAAGCCCTAGCGGGGGTTTTACGACCACAGATACGCAGTATTTT
j_call: TRBJ2-3
d_call: TRBD2
v_call: TRBV18
clone_size: few

cdr3_aa: CASSYGTGAANYGYTF
cdr3_nt: TGCGCCAGCAGTTACGGGACAGGGGCTGCTAACTATGGCTACACCTTC
j_call: TRBJ1-2
d_call: TRBD1
v_call: TRBV5-1
clone_size: few

cdr3_aa: CSVVPPNYGYTF
cdr3_nt: TGCAGCGTTGTACCTCCTAACTATGGCTACACCTTC
j_call: TRBJ1-2
d_call: NA
v_call: TRBV29-1
clone_size: NA

cdr3_aa: CAGSQRGQGAKNRESPYEQYF
cdr3_nt: TGTGCCGGCTCTCAACGGGGACAGGGGGCTAAAAATAGGGAATCTCCCTACGAGCAGTACTTC
j_call: TRBJ2-7
d_call: TRBD1
v_call: TRBV18
clone_size: NA

cdr3_aa: CASSRSGETTDTQYF
cdr3_nt: TGTGCCAGCAGCCGCAGTGGCGAAACCACAGATACGCAGTATTTT
j_call: TRBJ2-3
d_call: NA
v_call: TRBV7-9
clone_size: few

cdr3_aa: CASHRDPRQDYGYTF
cdr3_nt: TGTGCCAGCCACAGGGACCCGAGACAGGACTATGGCTACACCTTC
j_call: TRBJ1-2
d_call: NA
v_call: TRBV6-5
clone_size: few

cdr3_aa: CASSRSGGNTEAFF
cdr3_nt: TGTGCCAGCAGTCGTAGTGGGGGGAACACTGAAGCTTTCTTT
j_call: TRBJ1-1
d_call: NA
v_call: TRBV25-1
clone_size: many

cdr3_aa: CSADGGTLRSGYTF
cdr3_nt: TGCAGCGCAGACGGGGGCACCCTAAGGAGCGGCTACACCTTC
j_call: TRBJ1-2
d_call: NA
v_call: TRBV29-1
clone_size: many

cdr3_aa: CVSPAGQGPTGELFF
cdr3_nt: TGTGTCAGCCCAGCGGGACAGGGGCCCACCGGGGAGCTGTTTTTT
j_call: TRBJ2-2
d_call: TRBD1
v_call: TRBV12-3/TRBV12-4
clone_size: NA

cdr3_aa: CSARDTSDTQYF
cdr3_nt: TGCAGTGCTAGAGATACTAGCGATACGCAGTATTTT
j_call: TRBJ2-3
d_call: NA
v_call: TRBV20-1
clone_size: few

cdr3_aa: CASSPGQYASYNEQFF
cdr3_nt: TGTGCCAGCAGCCCAGGACAGTATGCGTCCTACAATGAGCAGTTCTTC
j_call: TRBJ2-1
d_call: NA
v_call: TRBV7-2
clone_size: NA

cdr3_aa: CASSLGPGLAKETQYF
cdr3_nt: TGTGCCAGCAGCTTAGGACCGGGACTAGCGAAAGAGACCCAGTACTTC
j_call: TRBJ2-5
d_call: TRBD2
v_call: TRBV7-6
clone_size: NA